These T cell receptor beta chains were read from a single sample in a study of blood T cell repertoires in COVID-19. Sequencing used immunoSEQ multiplex PCR; TCRdb keeps in-frame clones, though not all of them. The sample holds roughly 220,000 clones, 70% to 90% seen once. The sample was PBMCs or T cells enriched from blood (not recorded which). The receptors here all came from a man younger than 45 with acute COVID-19. CDR3s include the opening cysteine and the closing phenylalanine or tryptophan.

J,V,CDR3
TRBJ1-3,TRBV12-3/TRBV12-4,CASTRSGNTIYF
TRBJ2-1,TRBV27,CASSSLDRGHEQFF
TRBJ1-2,TRBV12-3/TRBV12-4,CASSIGGNGYTF
TRBJ1-2,TRBV3-1/TRBV3-2,CASSDRGVGYTF
TRBJ1-6,TRBV7-9,CASSLGQGNNSPLHF
TRBJ2-5,TRBV30,CAWSLPGTERAQYF
TRBJ1-2,TRBV3-1/TRBV3-2,CASSTGRFLGYGYTF
TRBJ1-5,TRBV19,CACMDRASNQPQHF
TRBJ1-1,TRBV19,CASSIVPALSGGTEAFF
TRBJ2-1,TRBV11-3,CASSLVGAGGEQFF
TRBJ1-1,TRBV27,CASSLGSVGRTEAFF
TRBJ1-3,TRBV2,CASRGNGNTIYF
TRBJ2-3,TRBV19,CASRRTSGFTDTQYF
TRBJ1-1,TRBV20-1,CSASQGVWAFF
TRBJ2-3,TRBV18,CASSPPGIAGDTYTDTQYF
TRBJ2-2,TRBV19,CASRPGDRGTGELFF
TRBJ1-2,TRBV25-1,CASRATGTANYGYTF
TRBJ1-3,TRBV27,CASTAGGGASGNTIYF
TRBJ2-7,TRBV5-6,CASSSLREQYF
TRBJ1-6,TRBV6-5,CASSYSATLSSPLHF
TRBJ1-2,TRBV5-4,CASSLGGYGYTF
TRBJ1-4,TRBV29-1,CSVEAGGDGYQKLFF
TRBJ2-4,TRBV27,CASSSPLAQGNIQYF
TRBJ1-3,TRBV9,CASSEGVDGNTIYF
TRBJ1-5,TRBV6-5,CASRGTGTSNQPQHF
TRBJ2-5,TRBV6-4,CATLLGTGKPETQYF
TRBJ1-4,TRBV9,CASSAGGANANEKLFF
TRBJ1-3,TRBV7-2,CASSFTATGNTIYF
TRBJ1-5,TRBV18,CASSPTGNQPQHF
TRBJ2-7,TRBV30,CAWSVTLRVEQYF
TRBJ2-1,TRBV28,CASRLTGAVLNEQFF
TRBJ1-4,TRBV9,CASSVDGGDEKLFF
TRBJ1-5,TRBV28,CASIRSGRGSNQPQHF
TRBJ2-5,TRBV6-5,CASQRSGGAGETQYF
TRBJ2-2,TRBV6-4,CASSEAGDTGELFF
TRBJ2-2,TRBV5-1,CASSLFGQTNTGELFF
TRBJ1-1,TRBV18,CASSPAQTGGNTEAFF
TRBJ2-5,TRBV9,CASSTNRGQETQYF
TRBJ2-3,TRBV29-1,CSASSGGPDTQYF
TRBJ1-2,TRBV27,CASSKKTGTEGYGYTF
TRBJ2-6,TRBV19,CASSARQGIFSSGANVLTF
TRBJ2-5,TRBV19,CASSILAEETQYF
TRBJ1-1,TRBV25-1,CASRGQGGTEAFF
TRBJ1-1,TRBV27,CASSLRENTEAFF
TRBJ2-2,TRBV9,CASSLAGGSNTGELFF